This TCR beta chain was captured by sequencing in a study of blood T cell repertoires in COVID-19. Study-wide context: Donors in the United States, Italy and Spain gave samples during acute or convalescent COVID-19. T cells, B-cell-depleted T cells, or PBMCs provided the cDNA or gDNA that served as material.

Cohort 3 donors counted as recovered after two negative PCRs, clearance, or resolved symptoms. The table lists this clone with a count of one. Using immunoSEQ multiplex PCR, the repertoire was profiled, and TCRdb retains in-frame clones only, with some absent. The profile shows just over 300,000 clones, approximately 85% of them singletons. The sequencing sample was made of PBMCs or T cells enriched from blood (not recorded which). The receptor comes from a man aged 25 to 40 who had recovered from COVID-19.

The CDR3 protein is CASSHGASVSYGYTF. CDR3 sequence (DNA): TGCGCCAGCAGCCATGGGGCCTCAGTATCCTATGGCTACACCTTC. The chain links TRBV4-1 to TRBJ1-2; D is possibly TRBD1 (5 bases). The V end was cut by 3 bases, the J end by 4 bases, with 15 bases between. CDR1 MGHRA and CDR2 YSYEKL come from the germline V gene. This CDR3 comprises 15 residues.